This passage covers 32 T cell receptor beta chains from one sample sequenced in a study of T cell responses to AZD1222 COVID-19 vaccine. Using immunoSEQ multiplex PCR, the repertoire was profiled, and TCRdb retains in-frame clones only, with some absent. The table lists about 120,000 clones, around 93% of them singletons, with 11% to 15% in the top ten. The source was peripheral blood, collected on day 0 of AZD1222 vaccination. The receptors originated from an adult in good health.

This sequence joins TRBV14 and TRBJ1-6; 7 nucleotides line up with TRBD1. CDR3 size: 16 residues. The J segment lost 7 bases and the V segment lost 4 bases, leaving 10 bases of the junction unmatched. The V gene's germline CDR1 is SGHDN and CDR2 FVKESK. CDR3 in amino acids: CASSLHRDRPNSPLHF. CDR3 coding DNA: TGTGCCAGCAGCCTTCACCGGGACAGACCAAATTCACCCCTCCACTTT.

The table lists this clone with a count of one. The CDR3 protein is CSVEDQSSGNTIYF. The CDR3 nucleotides read TGCAGCGTTGAAGATCAGAGCTCTGGAAACACCATATATTTT. The V and J genes are TRBV29-1 and TRBJ1-3; D gene ambiguous. This CDR3 comprises 14 residues. Trimming shortened V by 0 bases and J by 0 bases, and 6 bases separated the two germline ends. Per the germline V gene, CDR1 is SQVTM and CDR2 is ANQGSEA.

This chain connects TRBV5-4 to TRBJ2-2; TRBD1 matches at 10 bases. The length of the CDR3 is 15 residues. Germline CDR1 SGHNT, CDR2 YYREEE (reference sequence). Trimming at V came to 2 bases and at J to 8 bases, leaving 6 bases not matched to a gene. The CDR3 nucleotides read TGTGCCAGCAGCTTCGGGACAGGGGTCATAGGGGAGCTGTTTTTT. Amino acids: CASSFGTGVIGELFF.

The CDR3 sequence is CASSYFSRVDGYTF. DNA for the CDR3: TGTGCCAGCAGTTACTTTTCACGAGTGGATGGCTACACCTTC. The chain combines TRBV6-2 or TRBV6-3 with TRBJ1-2; D is unresolved. The V and J ends lost 1 base and 6 bases respectively, with 12 bases between them. The CDR3 spans 14 residues. The germline CDR1 and CDR2 sequences are MNHEY and SVGEGT.

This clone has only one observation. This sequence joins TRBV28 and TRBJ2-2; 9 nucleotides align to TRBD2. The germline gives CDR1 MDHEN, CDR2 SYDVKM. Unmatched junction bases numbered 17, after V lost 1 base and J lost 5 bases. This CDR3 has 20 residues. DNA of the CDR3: TGTGCCAGCAGTTTATTGGGCGGGAGGGCCTTTGGAGCAGAAACCGGGGAGCTGTTTTTT. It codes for CASSLLGGRAFGAETGELFF.

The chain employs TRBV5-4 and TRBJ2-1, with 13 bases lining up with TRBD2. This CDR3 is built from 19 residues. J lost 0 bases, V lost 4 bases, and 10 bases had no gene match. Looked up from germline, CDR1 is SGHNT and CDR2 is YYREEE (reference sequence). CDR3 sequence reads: CASSKGLAGKLSSYNEQFF. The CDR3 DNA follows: TGTGCCAGCAGCAAGGGACTAGCGGGAAAATTAAGCTCCTACAATGAGCAGTTCTTC.

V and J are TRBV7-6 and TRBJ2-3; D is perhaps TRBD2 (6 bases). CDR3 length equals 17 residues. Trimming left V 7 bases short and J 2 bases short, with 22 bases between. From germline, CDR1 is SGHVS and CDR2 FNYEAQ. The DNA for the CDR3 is TGTGCCAGCACCTCTGGAGGGGAAGGGTGGGCCACAGATACGCAGTATTTT. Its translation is CASTSGGEGWATDTQYF.

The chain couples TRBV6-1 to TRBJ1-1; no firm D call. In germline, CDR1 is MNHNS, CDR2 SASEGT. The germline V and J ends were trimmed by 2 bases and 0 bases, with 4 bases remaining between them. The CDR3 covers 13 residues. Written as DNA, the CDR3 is TGTGCCAGCAGTGAACCGATGAACACTGAAGCTTTCTTT. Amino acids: CASSEPMNTEAFF.

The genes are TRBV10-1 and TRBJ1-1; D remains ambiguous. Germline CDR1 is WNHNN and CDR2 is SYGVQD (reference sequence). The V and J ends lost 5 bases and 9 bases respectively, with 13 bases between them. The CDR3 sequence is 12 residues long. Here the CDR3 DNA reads TGCGCCAGCAGTTCCGGACGGGAGAAAGCTTTCTTT. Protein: CASSSGREKAFF.

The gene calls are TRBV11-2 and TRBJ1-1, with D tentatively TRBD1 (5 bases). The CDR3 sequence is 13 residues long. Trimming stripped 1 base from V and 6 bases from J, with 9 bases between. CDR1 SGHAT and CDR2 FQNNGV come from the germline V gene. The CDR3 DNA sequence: TGTGCCAGCAGCTTAGCGGGGGGTGCTGAAGCTTTCTTT. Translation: CASSLAGGAEAFF.

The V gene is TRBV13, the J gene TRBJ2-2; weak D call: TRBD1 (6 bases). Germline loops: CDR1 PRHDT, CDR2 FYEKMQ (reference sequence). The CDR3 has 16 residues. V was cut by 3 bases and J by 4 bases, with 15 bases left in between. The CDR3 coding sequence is TGTGCCAGCAGCTTGGGGTTCTCAGGGGCCACCGGGGAGCTGTTTTTT. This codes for CASSLGFSGATGELFF.

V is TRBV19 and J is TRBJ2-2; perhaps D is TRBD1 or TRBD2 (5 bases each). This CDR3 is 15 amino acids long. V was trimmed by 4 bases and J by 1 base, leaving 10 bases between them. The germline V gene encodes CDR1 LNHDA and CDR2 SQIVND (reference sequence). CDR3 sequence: CASSNGGLNTGELFF. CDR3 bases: TGTGCCAGTAGTAATGGGGGATTGAACACCGGGGAGCTGTTTTTT.

This CDR3 is CASSSRVLYSYEQYF. The DNA of the CDR3 is TGTGCCAGCAGCTCCAGGGTCCTCTACTCCTACGAGCAGTACTTC. This chain uses TRBV13 with TRBJ2-7, with D tentatively TRBD1 (5 bases). The CDR3 contains 15 residues. Germline CDR1 and CDR2: PRHDT and FYEKMQ (reference sequence). Trimming left V 4 bases short and J 0 bases short, with 13 bases between.

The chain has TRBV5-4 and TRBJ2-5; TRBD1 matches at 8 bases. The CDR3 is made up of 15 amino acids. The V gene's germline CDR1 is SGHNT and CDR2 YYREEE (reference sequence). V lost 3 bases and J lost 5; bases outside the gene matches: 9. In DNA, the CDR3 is TGTGCCAGCAGCTCCGGGGCAGGGGGCGGGGAGACCCAGTACTTC. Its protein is CASSSGAGGGETQYF.

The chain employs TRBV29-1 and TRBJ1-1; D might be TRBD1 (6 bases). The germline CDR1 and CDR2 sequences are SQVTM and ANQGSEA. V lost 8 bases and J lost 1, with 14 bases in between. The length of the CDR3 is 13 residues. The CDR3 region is CSLARGTNTEAFF. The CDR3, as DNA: TGCAGCTTAGCCAGGGGAACGAACACTGAAGCTTTCTTT.

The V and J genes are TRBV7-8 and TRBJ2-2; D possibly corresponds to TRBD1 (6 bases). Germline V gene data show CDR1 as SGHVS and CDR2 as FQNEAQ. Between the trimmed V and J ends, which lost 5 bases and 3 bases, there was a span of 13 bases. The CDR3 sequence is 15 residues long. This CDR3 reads CASSPLRGYTGELFF. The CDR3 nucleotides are TGTGCCAGCAGCCCTCTTAGGGGGTACACCGGGGAGCTGTTTTTT.

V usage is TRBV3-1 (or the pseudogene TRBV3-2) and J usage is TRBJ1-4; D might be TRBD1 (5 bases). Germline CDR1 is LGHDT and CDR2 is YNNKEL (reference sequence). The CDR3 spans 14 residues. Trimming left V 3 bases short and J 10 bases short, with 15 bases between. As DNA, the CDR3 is TGTGCCAGCAGCCAGGGGGGTGGGCAAGGAAAACTGTTTTTT. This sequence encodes CASSQGGGQGKLFF.

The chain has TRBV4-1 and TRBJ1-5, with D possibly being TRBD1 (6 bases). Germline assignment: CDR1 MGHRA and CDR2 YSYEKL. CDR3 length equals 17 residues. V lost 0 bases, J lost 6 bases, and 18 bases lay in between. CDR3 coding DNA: TGCGCCAGCAGCCAAGAGTTAAGGAACAGGGTATCTCAGCCCCAGCATTTT. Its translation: CASSQELRNRVSQPQHF.

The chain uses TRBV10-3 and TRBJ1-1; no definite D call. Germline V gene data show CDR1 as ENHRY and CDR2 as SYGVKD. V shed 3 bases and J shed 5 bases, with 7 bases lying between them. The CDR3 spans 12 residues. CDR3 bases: TGTGCCATCAGTGAAGAAGGTACTGAAGCTTTCTTT. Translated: CAISEEGTEAFF.

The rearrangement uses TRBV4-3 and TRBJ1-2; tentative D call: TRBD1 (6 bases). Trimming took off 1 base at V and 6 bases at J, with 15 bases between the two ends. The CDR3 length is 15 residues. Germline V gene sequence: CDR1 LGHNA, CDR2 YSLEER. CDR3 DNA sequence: TGCGCCAGCAGCCAAGGGGGTCAGGGGAACAATGGCTACACCTTC. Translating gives CASSQGGQGNNGYTF.

The CDR3 loop reads CASSRMDTQYF. DNA of the CDR3: TGTGCCAGCAGCCGCATGGATACGCAGTATTTT. The chain recombines TRBV7-8 with TRBJ2-3; D remains unclear. V was shortened by 5 bases and J by 6 bases, with 6 bases between the two germline ends. The CDR3 is 11 residues long. Per the germline V gene, CDR1 is SGHVS and CDR2 is FQNEAQ.

This CDR3 reads CSASGTSGSIAGELFF. The CDR3 nucleotides are TGCAGTGCTAGTGGGACTAGCGGGAGTATAGCCGGGGAGCTGTTTTTT. The gene calls are TRBV20-1 and TRBJ2-2; 14 bases align to TRBD2. J lost 6 bases, V lost 3 bases, and 6 bases had no gene match. CDR3 size: 16 residues. Germline CDR1 and CDR2: DFQATT and SNEGSKA (reference sequence).

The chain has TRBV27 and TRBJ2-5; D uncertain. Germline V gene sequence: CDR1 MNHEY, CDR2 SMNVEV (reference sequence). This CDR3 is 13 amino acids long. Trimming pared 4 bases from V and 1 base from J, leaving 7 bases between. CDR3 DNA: TGTGCCAGCAGTTCCATTCCCCAAGAGACCCAGTACTTC. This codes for CASSSIPQETQYF.

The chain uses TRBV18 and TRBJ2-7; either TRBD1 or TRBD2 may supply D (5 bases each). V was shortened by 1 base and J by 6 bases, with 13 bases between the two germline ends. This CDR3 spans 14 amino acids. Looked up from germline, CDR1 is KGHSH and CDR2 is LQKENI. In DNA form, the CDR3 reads TGTGCCAGCTCACCACAGGGACCTGGGGGCGAGCAGTACTTC. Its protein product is CASSPQGPGGEQYF.

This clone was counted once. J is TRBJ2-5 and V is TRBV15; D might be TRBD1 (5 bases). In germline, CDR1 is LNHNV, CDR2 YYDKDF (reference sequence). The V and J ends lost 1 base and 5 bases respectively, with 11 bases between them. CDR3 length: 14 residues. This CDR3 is CATSRANRPETQYF. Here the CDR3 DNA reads TGTGCCACCAGCAGAGCAAACAGGCCGGAGACCCAGTACTTC.

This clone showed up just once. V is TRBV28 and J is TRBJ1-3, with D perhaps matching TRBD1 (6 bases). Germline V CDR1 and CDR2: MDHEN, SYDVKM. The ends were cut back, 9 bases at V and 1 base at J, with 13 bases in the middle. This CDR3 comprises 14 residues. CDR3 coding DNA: TGTGCCAGTATCAGGGGTTCATCTGGAAACACCATATATTTT. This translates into CASIRGSSGNTIYF.

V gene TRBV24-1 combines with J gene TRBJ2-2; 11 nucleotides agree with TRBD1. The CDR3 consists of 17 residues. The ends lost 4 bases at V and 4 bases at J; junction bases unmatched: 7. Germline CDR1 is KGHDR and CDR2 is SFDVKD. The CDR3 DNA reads TGTGCCACCAGTGACCCCCCAGGACAGGGGGCCACCGGGGAGCTGTTTTTT. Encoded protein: CATSDPPGQGATGELFF.

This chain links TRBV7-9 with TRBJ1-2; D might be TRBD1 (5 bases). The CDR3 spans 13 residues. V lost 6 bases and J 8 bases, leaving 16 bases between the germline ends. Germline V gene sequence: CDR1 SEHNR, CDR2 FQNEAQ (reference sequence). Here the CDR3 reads CASRRITRVGYTF. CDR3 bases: TGTGCCAGCAGACGCATAACCAGGGTGGGCTACACCTTC.

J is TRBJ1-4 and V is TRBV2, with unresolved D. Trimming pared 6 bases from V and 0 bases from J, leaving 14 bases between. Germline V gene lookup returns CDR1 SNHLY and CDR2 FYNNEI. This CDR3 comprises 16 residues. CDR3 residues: CASRLRTGATNEKLFF. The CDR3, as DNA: TGTGCCAGCAGGCTCCGTACGGGAGCAACTAATGAAAAACTGTTTTTT.

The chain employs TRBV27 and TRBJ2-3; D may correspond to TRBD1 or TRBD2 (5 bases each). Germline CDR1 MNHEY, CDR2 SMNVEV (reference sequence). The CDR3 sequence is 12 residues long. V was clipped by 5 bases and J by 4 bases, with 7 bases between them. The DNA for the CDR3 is TGTGCCAGCAGTAGGGGACCAGATACGCAGTATTTT. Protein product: CASSRGPDTQYF.

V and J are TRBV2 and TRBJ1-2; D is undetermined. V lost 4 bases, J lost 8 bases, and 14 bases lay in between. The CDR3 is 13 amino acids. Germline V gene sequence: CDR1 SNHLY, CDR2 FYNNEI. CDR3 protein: CASSVLVTGGYTF. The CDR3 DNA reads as TGTGCCAGCAGTGTATTGGTGACGGGGGGCTACACCTTC.

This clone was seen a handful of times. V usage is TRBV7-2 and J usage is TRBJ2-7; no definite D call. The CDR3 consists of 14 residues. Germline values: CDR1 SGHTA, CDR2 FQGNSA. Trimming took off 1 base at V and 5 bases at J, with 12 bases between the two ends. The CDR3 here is CASSLGLGLDEQYF. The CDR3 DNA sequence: TGTGCCAGCAGCTTAGGGCTGGGCCTGGACGAGCAGTACTTC.